These T cell receptor beta chains were read from a single sample in a study of T cell responses to AZD1222 COVID-19 vaccine. Some clones are missing from TCRdb's copy, which holds only in-frame ones; the method was immunoSEQ multiplex PCR. This table has 75,000 to 100,000 clones, 85% to 90% appearing once. The sample was peripheral blood, taken on day 0 of AZD1222 vaccination. These receptors were taken from an adult in good health. Both conserved end residues are part of each CDR3.

v_call	j_call	cdr3_aa
TRBV5-4	TRBJ2-2	CASSGLAGVTGELFF
TRBV7-9	TRBJ2-2	CASPRRITGELFF
TRBV6-1	TRBJ1-5	CASSERGADGQPQHF
TRBV19	TRBJ1-5	CASSETQGAGHQPQHF
TRBV19	TRBJ1-1	CVSSIEGGIAEAFF
TRBV27	TRBJ2-1	CASSGGLAGTLYNEQFF
TRBV19	TRBJ1-2	CASSPVGTGLFGYTF
TRBV18	TRBJ1-2	CASFNQEGQANGYTF
TRBV19	TRBJ2-1	CASSIGWGPPIF
TRBV18	TRBJ2-3	CASSPPGLAGDADTQYF
TRBV5-3	TRBJ1-4	CARSVQGGANEKLFF
TRBV28	TRBJ2-7	CASYPPGTGPYEQYF
TRBV30	TRBJ1-2	CAWSIRGGYGYTF
TRBV2	TRBJ1-6	CASSERGHGNSPLHF
TRBV6-4	TRBJ1-4	CASRRDSRDEKLFF
TRBV28	TRBJ1-4	CASSATGATNEKLFF